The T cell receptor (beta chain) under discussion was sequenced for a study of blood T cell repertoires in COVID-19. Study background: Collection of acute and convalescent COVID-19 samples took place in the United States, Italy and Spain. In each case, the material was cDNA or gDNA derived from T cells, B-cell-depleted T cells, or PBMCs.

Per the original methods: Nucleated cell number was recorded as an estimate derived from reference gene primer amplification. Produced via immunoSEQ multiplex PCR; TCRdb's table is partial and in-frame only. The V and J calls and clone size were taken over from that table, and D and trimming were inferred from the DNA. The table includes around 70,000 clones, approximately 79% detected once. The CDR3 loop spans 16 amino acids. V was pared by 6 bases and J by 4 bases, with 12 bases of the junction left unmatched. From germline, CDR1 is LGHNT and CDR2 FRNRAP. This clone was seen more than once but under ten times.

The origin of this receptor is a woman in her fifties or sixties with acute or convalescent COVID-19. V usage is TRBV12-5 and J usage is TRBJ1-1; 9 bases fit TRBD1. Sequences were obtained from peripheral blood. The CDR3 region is CASGSTPGTGITEAFF. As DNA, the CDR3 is TGTGCTAGTGGCTCAACACCCGGGACAGGGATCACTGAAGCTTTCTTT.